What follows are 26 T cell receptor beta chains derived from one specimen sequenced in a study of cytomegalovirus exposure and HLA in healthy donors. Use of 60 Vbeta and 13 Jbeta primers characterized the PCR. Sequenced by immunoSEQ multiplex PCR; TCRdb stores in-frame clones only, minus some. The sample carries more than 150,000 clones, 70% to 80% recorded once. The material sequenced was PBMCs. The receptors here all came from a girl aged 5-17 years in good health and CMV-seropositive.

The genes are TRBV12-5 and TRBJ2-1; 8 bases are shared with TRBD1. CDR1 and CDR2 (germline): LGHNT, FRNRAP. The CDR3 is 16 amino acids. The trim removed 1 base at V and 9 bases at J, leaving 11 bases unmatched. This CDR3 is CASGLGQGKGYGEQFF. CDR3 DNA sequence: TGTGCTAGTGGTTTGGGACAGGGGAAGGGCTACGGTGAGCAGTTCTTC.

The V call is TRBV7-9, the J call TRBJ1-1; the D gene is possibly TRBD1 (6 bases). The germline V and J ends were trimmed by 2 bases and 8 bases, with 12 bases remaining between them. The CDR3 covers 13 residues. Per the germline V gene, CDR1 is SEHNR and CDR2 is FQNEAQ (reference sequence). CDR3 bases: TGTGCCAGCAGCTTACAGGGGCGGGTAGAAGCTTTCTTT. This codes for CASSLQGRVEAFF.

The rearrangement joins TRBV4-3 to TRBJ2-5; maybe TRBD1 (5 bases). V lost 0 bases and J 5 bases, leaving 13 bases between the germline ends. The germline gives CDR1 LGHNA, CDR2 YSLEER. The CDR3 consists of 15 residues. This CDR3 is CASSQDTAKGETQYF. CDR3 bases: TGCGCCAGCAGCCAAGACACCGCGAAGGGGGAGACCCAGTACTTC.

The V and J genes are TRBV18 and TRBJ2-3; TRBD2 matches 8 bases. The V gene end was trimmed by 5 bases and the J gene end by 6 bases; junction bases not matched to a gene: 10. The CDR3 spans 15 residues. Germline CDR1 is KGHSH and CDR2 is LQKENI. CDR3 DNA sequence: TGTGCCAGCTCATCAACGGGGGGGCACGGGGATACGCAGTATTTT. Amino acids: CASSSTGGHGDTQYF.

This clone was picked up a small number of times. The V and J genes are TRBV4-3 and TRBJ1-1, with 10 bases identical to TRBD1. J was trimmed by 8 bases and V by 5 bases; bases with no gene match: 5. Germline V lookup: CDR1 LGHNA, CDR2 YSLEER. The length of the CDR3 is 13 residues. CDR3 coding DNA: TGCGCCAGCAGCGACAGGACAGGGGGGGAAGCTTTCTTT. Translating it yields CASSDRTGGEAFF.

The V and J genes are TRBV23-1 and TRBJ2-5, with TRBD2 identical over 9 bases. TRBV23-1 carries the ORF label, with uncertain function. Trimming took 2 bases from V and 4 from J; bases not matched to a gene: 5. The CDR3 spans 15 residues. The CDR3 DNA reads TGCGCCAGCAGTCAACCGGGACTAGCCAGAGAGACCCAGTACTTC. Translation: CASSQPGLARETQYF.

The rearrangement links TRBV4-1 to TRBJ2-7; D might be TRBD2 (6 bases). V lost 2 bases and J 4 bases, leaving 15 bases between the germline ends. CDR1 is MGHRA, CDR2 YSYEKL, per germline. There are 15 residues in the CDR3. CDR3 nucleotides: TGCGCCAGCAGCCAACAGGGAGGAGGATATTACGAGCAGTACTTC. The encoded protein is CASSQQGGGYYEQYF.

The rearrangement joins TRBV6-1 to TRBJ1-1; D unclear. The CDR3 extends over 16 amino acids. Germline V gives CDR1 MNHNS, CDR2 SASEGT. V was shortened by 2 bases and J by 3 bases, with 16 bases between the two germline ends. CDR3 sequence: CASSEFLQTPDTEAFF. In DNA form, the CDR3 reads TGTGCCAGCAGTGAATTCCTCCAAACTCCCGACACTGAAGCTTTCTTT.

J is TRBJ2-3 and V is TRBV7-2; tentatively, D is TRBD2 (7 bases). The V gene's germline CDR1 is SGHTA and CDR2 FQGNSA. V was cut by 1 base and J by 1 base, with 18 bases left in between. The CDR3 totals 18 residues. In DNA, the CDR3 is TGTGCCAGCAGCTTAGAGGGACGGGGGGCCCCCGGCACAGATACGCAGTATTTT. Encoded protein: CASSLEGRGAPGTDTQYF.

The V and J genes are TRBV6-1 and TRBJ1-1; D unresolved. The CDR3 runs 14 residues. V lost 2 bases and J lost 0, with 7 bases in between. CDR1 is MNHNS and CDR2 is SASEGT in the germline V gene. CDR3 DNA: TGTGCCAGCAGTGAAACCAACTTGAACACTGAAGCTTTCTTT. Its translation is CASSETNLNTEAFF.

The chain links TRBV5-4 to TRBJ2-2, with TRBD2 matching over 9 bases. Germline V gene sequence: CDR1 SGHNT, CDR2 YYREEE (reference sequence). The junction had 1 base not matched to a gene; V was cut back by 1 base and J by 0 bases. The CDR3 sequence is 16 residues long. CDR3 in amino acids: CASSLLAGTNTGELFF. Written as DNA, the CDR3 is TGTGCCAGCAGCTTGCTAGCGGGAACGAACACCGGGGAGCTGTTTTTT.

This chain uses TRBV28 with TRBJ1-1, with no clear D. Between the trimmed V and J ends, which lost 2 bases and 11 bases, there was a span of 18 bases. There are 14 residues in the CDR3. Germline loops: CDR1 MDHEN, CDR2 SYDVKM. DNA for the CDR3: TGTGCCAGCAGTTTAGCGGCTTGGAGGGTTGACGCTTTCTTT. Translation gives CASSLAAWRVDAFF.

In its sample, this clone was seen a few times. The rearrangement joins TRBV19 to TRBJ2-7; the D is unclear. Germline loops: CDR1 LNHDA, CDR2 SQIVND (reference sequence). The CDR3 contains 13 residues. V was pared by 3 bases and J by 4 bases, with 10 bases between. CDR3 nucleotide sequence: TGTGCCAGTAGTATCGACAACTGGTACGAGCAGTACTTC. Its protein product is CASSIDNWYEQYF. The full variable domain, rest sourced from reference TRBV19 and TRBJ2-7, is DGGITQSPKYLFRKEGQNVTLSCEQNLNHDAMYWYRQDPGQGLRLIYYSQIVNDFQKGDIAEGYSVSREKKESFPLTVTSAQKNPTAFYLCASSIDNWYEQYFGPGTRLTVT.

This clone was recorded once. The CDR3 region has the DNA TGTGCCAGCAGCCAAAGGGGACACCCTTTGAGCGGCTACACCTTC. Its protein product is CASSQRGHPLSGYTF. The V call is TRBV27, the J call TRBJ1-2, with D perhaps matching TRBD1 (6 bases). Trimming removed 6 bases from V and 8 bases from J, with 22 bases in between. CDR1 and CDR2 from the germline V gene are MNHEY and SMNVEV (reference sequence). The CDR3 loop spans 15 amino acids.

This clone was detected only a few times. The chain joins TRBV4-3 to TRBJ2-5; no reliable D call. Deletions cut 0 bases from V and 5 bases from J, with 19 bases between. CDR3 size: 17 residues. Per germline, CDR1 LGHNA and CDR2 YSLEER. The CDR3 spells CASSQDGHFLRSETQYF. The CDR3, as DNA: TGCGCCAGCAGCCAAGACGGTCACTTCCTTCGTTCGGAGACCCAGTACTTC.

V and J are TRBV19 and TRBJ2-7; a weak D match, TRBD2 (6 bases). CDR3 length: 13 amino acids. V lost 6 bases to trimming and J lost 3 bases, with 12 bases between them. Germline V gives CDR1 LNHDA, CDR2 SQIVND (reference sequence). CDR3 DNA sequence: TGTGCCAGTAGCTTCGGACTATTCTACGAGCAGTACTTC. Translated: CASSFGLFYEQYF.

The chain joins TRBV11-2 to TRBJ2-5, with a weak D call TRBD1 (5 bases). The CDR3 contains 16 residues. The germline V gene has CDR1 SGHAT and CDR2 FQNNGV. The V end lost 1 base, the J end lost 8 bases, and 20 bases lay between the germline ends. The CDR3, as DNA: TGTGCCAGCAGCTTAGGTCAGGGCAGCTCCCAGGGAACCCAGTACTTC. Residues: CASSLGQGSSQGTQYF.

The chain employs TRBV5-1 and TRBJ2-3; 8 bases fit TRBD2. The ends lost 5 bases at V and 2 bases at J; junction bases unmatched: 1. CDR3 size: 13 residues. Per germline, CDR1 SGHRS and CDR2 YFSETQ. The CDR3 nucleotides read TGCGCCAGCAGGCGGGGGGCCACAGATACGCAGTATTTT. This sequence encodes CASRRGATDTQYF.

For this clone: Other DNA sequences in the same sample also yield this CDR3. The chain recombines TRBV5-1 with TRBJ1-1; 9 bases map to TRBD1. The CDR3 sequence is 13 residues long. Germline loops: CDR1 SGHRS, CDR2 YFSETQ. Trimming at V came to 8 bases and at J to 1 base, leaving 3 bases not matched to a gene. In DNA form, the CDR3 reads TGCGCCAGTTCGACAGGGGGGAACACTGAAGCTTTCTTT. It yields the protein CASSTGGNTEAFF. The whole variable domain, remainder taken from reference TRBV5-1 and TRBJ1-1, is KAGVTQTPRYLIKTRGQQVTLSCSPISGHRSVSWYQQTPGQGLQFLFEYFSETQRNKGNFPGRFSGRQFSNSRSEMNVSTLELGDSALYLCASSTGGNTEAFFGQGTRLTVV.

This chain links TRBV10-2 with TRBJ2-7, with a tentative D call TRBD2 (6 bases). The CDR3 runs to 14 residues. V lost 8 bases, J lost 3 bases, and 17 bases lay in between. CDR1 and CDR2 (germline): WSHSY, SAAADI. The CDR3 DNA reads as TGCGCCAGCCGCGCCGACACGGGAGTCTACGAGCAGTACTTC. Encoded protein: CASRADTGVYEQYF.

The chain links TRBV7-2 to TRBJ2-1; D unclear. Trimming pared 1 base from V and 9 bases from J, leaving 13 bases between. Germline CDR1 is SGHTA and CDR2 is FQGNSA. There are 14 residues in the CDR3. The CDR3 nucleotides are TGTGCCAGCAGCTTAGGCTCCTATTCGGGTGAGCAGTTCTTC. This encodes CASSLGSYSGEQFF. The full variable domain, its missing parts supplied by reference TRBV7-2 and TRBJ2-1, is GAGVSQSPSNKVTEKGKDVELRCDPISGHTALYWYRQSLGQGLEFLIYFQGNSAPDKSGLPSDRFSAERTGGSVSTLTIQRTQQEDSAVYLCASSLGSYSGEQFFGPGTRLTVL.

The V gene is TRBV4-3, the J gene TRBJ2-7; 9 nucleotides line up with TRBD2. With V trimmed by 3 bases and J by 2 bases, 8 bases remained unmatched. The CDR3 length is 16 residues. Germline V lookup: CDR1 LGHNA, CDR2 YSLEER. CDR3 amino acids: CASSQASGAHPYEQYF. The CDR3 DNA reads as TGCGCCAGCAGCCAGGCTAGCGGGGCTCACCCCTACGAGCAGTACTTC.

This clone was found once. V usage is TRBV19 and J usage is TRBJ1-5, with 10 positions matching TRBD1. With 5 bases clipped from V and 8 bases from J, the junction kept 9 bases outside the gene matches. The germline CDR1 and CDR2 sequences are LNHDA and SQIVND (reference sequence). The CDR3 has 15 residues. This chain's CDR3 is CASSGRTGGREPQHF. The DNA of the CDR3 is TGTGCCAGTAGTGGACGGACAGGGGGGAGGGAGCCCCAGCATTTT.

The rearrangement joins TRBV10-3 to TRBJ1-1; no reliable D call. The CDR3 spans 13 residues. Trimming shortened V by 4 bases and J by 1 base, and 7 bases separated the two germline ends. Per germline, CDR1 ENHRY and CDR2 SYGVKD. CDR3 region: CAISVTGNTEAFF. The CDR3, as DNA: TGTGCCATCAGTGTTACCGGGAACACTGAAGCTTTCTTT.

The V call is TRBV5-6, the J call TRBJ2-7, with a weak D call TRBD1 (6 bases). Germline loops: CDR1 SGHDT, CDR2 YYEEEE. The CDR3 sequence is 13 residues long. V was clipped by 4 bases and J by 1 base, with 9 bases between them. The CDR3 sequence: CASSGGGSYEQYF. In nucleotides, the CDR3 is TGTGCCAGCAGCGGGGGCGGGTCCTACGAGCAGTACTTC.

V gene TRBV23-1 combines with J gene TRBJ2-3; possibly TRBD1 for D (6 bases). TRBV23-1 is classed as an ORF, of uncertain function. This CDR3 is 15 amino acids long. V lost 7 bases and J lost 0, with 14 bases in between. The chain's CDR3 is CASTGTLSSTDTQYF. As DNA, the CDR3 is TGCGCCAGCACAGGGACACTCTCTAGCACAGATACGCAGTATTTT.